Here is one TCR beta chain with its context. Its antigen is undetermined. Each donor had at least one pre-ART and at least two post-ART PBMC samples. People in the study who had HIV all got their treatment in the United States. This CDR3 has 13 amino acids. Germline lookup yields CDR1 SGHRS and CDR2 YFSETQ. Trimming removed 2 bases from V and 0 bases from J, with 3 bases in between. The data derive from a study of long-term antiretroviral therapy in people with HIV. Findings and limits, study-wide: In the period from about 2003 to 2017, blood was collected, possibly under older ART regimens. In samples taken after ART, diversity increased but remained below transplant donor control levels.

The immunoSEQ assay was v3.0, run at survey level. The protocol was immunoSEQ multiplex PCR, while the TCRdb copy is restricted to in-frame clones and leaves out a portion. Of approximately 8,900 clones in the sample, over 65% were seen once. The genes are TRBV5-1 and TRBJ1-3; D is ambiguous. This receptor was taken from a man aged 30 to 45 with HIV. The sequences come from unsorted PBMCs, collected 0.4 years before starting antiretroviral therapy. The CDR3 loop reads CASSFGSGNTIYF. The DNA for the CDR3 is TGCGCCAGCAGCTTCGGCTCTGGAAACACCATATATTTT.